This T cell receptor (beta chain) was captured by sequencing in a study of blood T cells in healthy people across ages (dated by TCRdb to the mid-2010s). For the study in its entirety: In model experiments, roughly one uniquely barcoded TCR beta cDNA molecule per two T cells was captured by template switching. Age-related changes in TCR beta repertoire diversity were measured in the study by deep sequencing normalized with unique cDNA molecular identifiers. The donors were divided into four age groups: young (average roughly 15 years), middle-aged (around 41), aged (approximately 62) and long-lived (82). To avoid experimental bias, donors of different ages were randomly spread across the sequencing lanes. The study analyzed two additional independent replicas of 1 million unique cDNA reads from the same blood draw for two donors, one aged 18 to 29 and one aged 80 or older.

A note on this clonotype: Its antigen target is currently unknown. No much larger clonotype is one base removed from it; base qualities were not supplied.

Library construction relied on 5' RACE. The instrument was an Illumina HiSeq 2500. A second roughly 6 to 11 cycle PCR used a sample-barcoded 5' primer and a J-beta primer mix. A unique molecular identifier was introduced onto each TCR beta cDNA molecule by a template-switch 5' adaptor carrying 12 random nucleotides. Each sample yielded at least 2.5 million CDR3-containing paired-end reads. First-strand cDNA was synthesized from all RNA with the Mint cDNA synthesis kit, primed by a TRBC-specific oligonucleotide. Following uracil-DNA glycosylase treatment, a first 18-cycle PCR with universal primers M1SS and BC2_uni_R was performed on all cDNA. The paper's data handling went like this. For normalization, 1 million high-quality reads, each with a distinct molecular identifier, were randomly selected from each sample. Reads with shared molecular identifiers were discarded instead of being binned into consensus sequences. MiTCR, run with a Q25 quality threshold and the strictest error-elimination algorithm, handled CDR3 identification, clonotype clustering and error correction. Lower-bound total TCR beta diversity was estimated with a nonparametric unseen species model using Euler transformation. TCRdb reran the public reads through fastp at Q25 and MiXCR, keeping productive beta chains. Rows are unified per CDR3 protein, each entry keeping the most common DNA and genes. The V and J calls were not made by the authors but by TCRdb's processing. The sample table holds some 920,000 distinct CDR3 sequences, of which around 54% were seen once. The ten largest account for roughly a fifth of the sample.

Here is what the overall study found, with its caveats: Because donor CMV infection status was unknown, age-related changes in expanded clonotypes were potentially confounded. Observed TCR beta diversity correlated strongly with the percentage of naive T cells measured by flow cytometry. Observed TCR beta diversity per million T cells fell roughly linearly with age, and a significant reduction was already apparent by age roughly 40. Compared with the aged group, the long-lived group had more naive CD4+ T cells, fewer expanded clones and increased TCR diversity, suggesting age selection. Estimates of total diversity based on one million sequenced T cells were considered lower bounds and underestimates. Bulk unsorted PBMC profiling prevented conclusive comparison of naive and antigen-experienced compartments.

The V end gives up 5 bases and the J end 4 bases, leaving 9 bases in the junction not matched to a gene. The CDR3 goes from the cysteine to the phenylalanine over 16 residues. CDR3 DNA is the only sequence kept; it has 48 bases, read in frame from the first base. Reading the germline V gene gives CDR1 MDHEN and CDR2 SYDVKM. The donors were roughly 38 Caucasian individuals from Russia, aged roughly 6 to 100 years, who were systemically healthy. Each donor gave about 11 milliliters of peripheral blood, drawn into EDTA-treated Vacutainer tubes. Ficoll-Paque density-gradient centrifugation was used to isolate PBMCs, with at least 6.5 million per sample. Total RNA was extracted from PBMCs with Trizol reagent, with at least 5 micrograms obtained per sample. For every donor, an aliquot of PBMCs went through flow cytometry to measure the percentages of naive CD45RAhigh/CD27high T cells.

The chain is made from TRBV28 and TRBJ2-3, with 10 bases matching TRBD2. Specimen: blood. This receptor was taken from an older woman in good health. This receptor has the CDR3 CASSDLLAGWADTQYF. The DNA sequence is given as TGTGCCAGCAGTGACCTACTAGCGGGATGGGCAGATACGCAGTATTTT.